The 18 T cell receptor beta chains below were found in one sample sequenced in a study of T-cell memory formation after mild COVID-19. Using its own MiXCR run on the 5' RACE reads, TCRdb lists one record per CDR3 protein. The data contain about 270,000 distinct CDR3 sequences, roughly 15% of them singletons. Material for sequencing was PBMCs or a T cell subset sorted from them (not recorded which). The receptors here all came from a man aged 18 to 29 who had mild COVID-19 (a few samples of this study predate the infection). Cell type and time point are not known.

The gene calls are TRBV7-3 and TRBJ1-1; TRBD1 aligns across 7 bases. The CDR3 covers 14 residues. The ends lost 3 bases at V and 3 bases at J; junction bases unmatched: 4. Germline V CDR1 and CDR2: SGHTA, FQGTGA. This CDR3 reads CASSLTGRHTEAFF. The CDR3 DNA sequence: TGTGCCAGCAGCTTGACAGGGAGGCACACTGAAGCTTTCTTT. Full variable domain (missing parts from reference TRBV7-3 and TRBJ1-1): GAGVSQTPSNKVTEKGKYVELRCDPISGHTALYWYRQSLGQGPEFLIYFQGTGAADDSGLPNDRFFAVRPEGSVSTLKIQRTERGDSAVYLCASSLTGRHTEAFFGQGTRLTVV.

The chain links TRBV28 to TRBJ2-7; 11 bases align to TRBD2. The CDR3 covers 16 residues. The germline V gene has CDR1 MDHEN and CDR2 SYDVKM. J lost 7 bases, V lost 6 bases, and 14 bases had no gene match. For the CDR3, the DNA is TGTGCCAGCAGCCCGGCGGGACTAGCGGTGGTGGGGGAGCAGTACGTC. Protein: CASSPAGLAVVGEQYV.

J is TRBJ2-1 and V is TRBV7-9, with D tentatively TRBD2 (6 bases). Per the germline V gene, CDR1 is SEHNR and CDR2 is FQNEAQ (reference sequence). Between the trimmed V and J ends, which lost 1 base and 8 bases, there was a span of 12 bases. The CDR3 is made up of 14 amino acids. The CDR3 bases are TGTGCCAGCAGCTTAGGGGGGGTCACCCATGAGCAGTTCTTC. It codes for CASSLGGVTHEQFF.

This clonotype was counted only a few times. The rearrangement links TRBV4-3 to TRBJ2-7; TRBD1 or TRBD2 may be the D gene (6 bases each). Germline CDR1 reads LGHNA; CDR2 reads YSLEER. V lost 4 bases, J lost 3 bases, and 19 bases lay in between. The length of the CDR3 is 16 residues. CDR3 nucleotide sequence: TGCGCCAGCAGCCTGGCTTATAAGGGGGGTCTCTACGAGCAGTACTTC. Protein sequence: CASSLAYKGGLYEQYF.

This clonotype was counted only a few times. The gene calls are TRBV5-1 and TRBJ2-5; D not resolved. Germline assignment: CDR1 SGHRS and CDR2 YFSETQ. This CDR3 region has 14 residues. V shed 4 bases and J shed 2 bases, with 12 bases lying between them. The CDR3 loop reads CASSPRIDQETQYF. As DNA, the CDR3 is TGCGCCAGCAGCCCAAGGATAGATCAAGAGACCCAGTACTTC. Combining the CDR3 with reference TRBV5-1 and TRBJ2-5 gives the whole variable domain KAGVTQTPRYLIKTRGQQVTLSCSPISGHRSVSWYQQTPGQGLQFLFEYFSETQRNKGNFPGRFSGRQFSNSRSEMNVSTLELGDSALYLCASSPRIDQETQYFGPGTRLLVL.

This sequence joins TRBV5-6 and TRBJ2-5, with D possibly matching TRBD1 (5 bases). Germline CDR1 is SGHDT and CDR2 is YYEEEE. Trimming cost V 4 bases and J 4 bases, with 17 bases left between them. This CDR3 is 15 amino acids long. Written as DNA, the CDR3 is TGTGCCAGCAGCATGGGGCACATCCGCGGAGAGACCCAGTACTTC. Its translation is CASSMGHIRGETQYF.

As DNA, the CDR3 is TGTGCCAGCAGTGGAGCAGGGGATACGCAGTATTTT. As protein: CASSGAGDTQYF. The chain links TRBV7-2 to TRBJ2-3, with a weak D call TRBD1 (5 bases). The CDR3 is made up of 12 amino acids. The germline V and J ends were trimmed by 6 bases and 6 bases, with 10 bases remaining between them. The V gene's germline CDR1 is SGHTA and CDR2 FQGNSA.

This clonotype was seen only a few times. The chain is built from TRBV29-1 and TRBJ1-2; D remains ambiguous. Looked up from germline, CDR1 is SQVTM and CDR2 is ANQGSEA. With 7 bases removed from V and 4 bases from J, the gap between germline ends came to 10 bases. The CDR3 sequence is 11 residues long. The CDR3 DNA follows: TGCAGCGCTTCCCTGGGCTATGGCTACACCTTC. Its protein is CSASLGYGYTF.

There are a few counts of this clonotype. V usage is TRBV19 and J usage is TRBJ2-7, with D perhaps given as TRBD1 or TRBD2 (5 bases each). Trimming left V 9 bases short and J 1 base short, with 19 bases between. This CDR3 has 15 residues. Germline lookup yields CDR1 LNHDA and CDR2 SQIVND (reference sequence). CDR3 bases: TGTGCCAGCCCCAACCGGGACGCCCTTTCCTACGAGCAGTACGTC. It specifies CASPNRDALSYEQYV.

This clonotype was counted only a few times. The chain has TRBV6-6 and TRBJ2-4; D is unresolved. The CDR3 contains 15 residues. Per the germline V gene, CDR1 is MNHNY and CDR2 is SVGAGI (reference sequence). The V end lost 5 bases, the J end lost 2 bases, and 13 bases lay between the germline ends. CDR3 loop: CASSGIGRSKNIQYF. CDR3 DNA sequence: TGTGCCAGCAGTGGGATAGGGCGATCCAAAAACATTCAGTACTTC.

The gene calls are TRBV4-3 and TRBJ2-6; D is ambiguous. This CDR3 comprises 16 residues. The germline gives CDR1 LGHNA, CDR2 YSLEER. The germline V and J ends were trimmed by 2 bases and 4 bases, with 12 bases remaining between them. CDR3 nucleotides: TGCGCCAGCAGCCAATGGGCCGGAACCGGGGCCAACGTCCTGACTTTC. Amino acids: CASSQWAGTGANVLTF.

This clonotype was picked up a small number of times. The CDR3 loop reads CASSLAPSNQPQHF. The CDR3 DNA is TGTGCCAGCAGCTTAGCCCCCAGCAATCAGCCCCAGCATTTT. The chain carries TRBV7-2 and TRBJ1-5; D remains ambiguous. Germline V gives CDR1 SGHTA, CDR2 FQGNSA. The CDR3 totals 14 residues. Trimming stripped 0 bases from V and 1 base from J, with 4 bases between.

The chain joins TRBV9 to TRBJ2-3, with TRBD2 matching 8 bases. There are 16 residues in the CDR3. V trimming: 6 bases; J trimming: 3 bases; junction bases outside the gene matches: 12. Germline lookup yields CDR1 SGDLS and CDR2 YYNGEE. CDR3 in DNA: TGTGCCAGCAATCCGGGGGGGCCTAGAGTAACAGATACGCAGTATTTT. It yields the protein CASNPGGPRVTDTQYF. The full variable domain, rest sourced from reference TRBV9 and TRBJ2-3, is DSGVTQTPKHLITATGQRVTLRCSPRSGDLSVYWYQQSLDQGLQFLIQYYNGEERAKGNILERFSAQQFPDLHSELNLSSLELGDSALYFCASNPGGPRVTDTQYFGPGTRLTVL.

This clonotype was found once. The rearrangement links TRBV6-2 or TRBV6-3 to TRBJ1-5; a possible D gene is TRBD1 (5 bases). V lost 2 bases and J lost 11, with 10 bases in between. Germline-derived CDR1 and CDR2 are MNHEY and SVGEGT. CDR3 length: 12 residues. The CDR3 nucleotides are TGTGCCAGCAGTTACCCTTCGACAGCCCAGCATTTT. It is translated as CASSYPSTAQHF.

In its sample, this clonotype was seen a few times. Germline is not matched at one junction end, which may reflect a read error. The V gene is TRBV29-1, the J gene TRBJ2-1; D may be TRBD2 (5 bases). The CDR3 sequence is 14 residues long. CDR1 SQVTM and CDR2 ANQGSEA come from the germline V gene. The CDR3, as DNA: TGCAGCGTTCAAGACTATCCCTTATACAATGAGCAGTTCTTC. Its translation: CSVQDYPLYNEQFF.

This clonotype was counted many times. V and J are TRBV12-3 or TRBV12-4 and TRBJ2-1; TRBD1 or TRBD2 may be the D gene (6 bases each). The CDR3 totals 17 residues. V shed 0 bases and J shed 2 bases, with 14 bases lying between them. The CDR3 loop reads CASSLAEGGRAYNEQFF. As DNA, the CDR3 is TGTGCCAGCAGTTTAGCGGAGGGGGGTCGCGCCTACAATGAGCAGTTCTTC.

The chain has TRBV7-9 and TRBJ1-6, with D hard to call. The CDR3 has 12 residues. Trimming took off 4 bases at V and 14 bases at J, with 12 bases between the two ends. Germline assignment: CDR1 SEHNR and CDR2 FQNEAQ (reference sequence). In DNA, the CDR3 is TGTGCCAGCAGCTCCGACCGTAGGGCCCTCCACTTT. Translating it yields CASSSDRRALHF. Together with reference TRBV7-9 and TRBJ1-6, the CDR3 gives the full variable domain: DTGVSQNPRHKITKRGQNVTFRCDPISEHNRLYWYRQTLGQGPEFLTYFQNEAQLEKSRLLSDRFSAERPKGSFSTLEIQRTEQGDSAMYLCASSSDRRALHFGNGTRLTVT.

This clonotype came up a few times. V and J are TRBV20-1 and TRBJ2-5, with TRBD2 matching 12 bases. The CDR3 spans 16 residues. The germline V gene has CDR1 DFQATT and CDR2 SNEGSKA (reference sequence). The V and J ends lost 1 base and 5 bases, in that order; junction bases with no gene match: 8. CDR3 amino acids: CSARVSSGGAFETQYF. In DNA form, the CDR3 reads TGCAGTGCTAGAGTATCTAGCGGGGGGGCTTTTGAGACCCAGTACTTC.